This note documents a single T cell receptor beta chain sequence. The antigen it binds to is not known. Base qualities are not recorded, but no much larger clone differs from it by a single base. The sample comes from a study of control samples from healthy donors and cancer patients (dated by TCRdb to 2018 to 2020). The method behind the library was the immunoSEQ multiplex PCR assay. TCRdb provides this immuneACCESS table in a form limited to in-frame rearrangements. Some clones are lacking; in checked studies, under half of them reflect an unresolved V gene, and why the rest are absent is not known. The sample includes 120,000 or so clones, with about 87% observed a single time. Over 2.5% of the sample is taken by the ten largest. V and J are truncated by 2 bases and 0 bases respectively, leaving an intervening sequence of 26 bases. As encoded in the germline V gene, CDR1 is MDHEN while CDR2 is SYDVKM. From the cysteine through the phenylalanine, the CDR3 covers 20 amino acids. Solely the CDR3 DNA is kept, with 60 bases framed from the first base.

Sequencing was performed on blood. The TCR was taken from a man between 60 and 75 years old in good health. The rearranged chain carries TRBV28 and TRBJ2-7; tentative D gene TRBD1, with 5 bases matching. The CDR3 protein: CASSLNIENRIPSSSYEQYF. The DNA reads TGTGCCAGCAGTTTAAATATAGAGAACAGGATTCCCTCTAGCTCCTACGAGCAGTACTTC. The full variable domain, with segments outside the CDR3 supplied by the reference TRBV28 and TRBJ2-7 proteins, appears as DVKVTQSSRYLVKRTGEKVFLECVQDMDHENMFWYRQDPGLGLRLIYFSYDVKMKEKGDIPEGYSVSREKKERFSLILESASTNQTSMYLCASSLNIENRIPSSSYEQYFGPGTRLTVT.